This TCR beta chain was sequenced in a study of naive and memory T cell subsets. Study results and caveats: Findings for naive and memory subsets could not be checked against ground truth. Gini index rose across naive, CM, EM and EMRA in CD4 and CD8.

An equimolar mix of two oligonucleotides served as the beta constant-region primer for TRBC1 and TRBC2. Ligated cDNA was amplified by four rounds of PCR with nested alpha and beta constant-region primers and SP2. TCRdb re-called the UMI-ligation and nested PCR reads with MiXCR, one entry per CDR3 protein. Among fewer than 30,000 distinct CDR3 sequences listed, about 10% were seen once. This clonotype showed up many times. Its cognate antigen is unknown. The sequence was collected from a human donor in good health. Sequenced: effector memory CD4+ T cells from blood. Subset indicated: effector memory, CD45RA- CD27-.

In DNA form, the CDR3 reads TGTGCCAGCAGTTTTACAGGCCGTAGCAATCAGCCCCAGCATTTT. Its translation: CASSFTGRSNQPQHF. This chain uses TRBV28 with TRBJ1-5; weak D call: TRBD1 (5 bases). V lost 3 bases, J lost 0 bases, and 9 bases lay in between. CDR3 length equals 15 residues. The germline V gene has CDR1 MDHEN and CDR2 SYDVKM.